Below are 31 T cell receptor beta chains sequenced from a single sample in a study of chemoradiotherapy in HPV16-positive cancers. The table came from immunoSEQ multiplex PCR; TCRdb's copy has only in-frame clones and leaves some out. The sample contains around 20,000 clones, roughly 90% of which appear only once. The sequences come from blood, collected from a patient who underwent chemoradiotherapy. The receptor set was obtained from a human donor with HPV-associated anogenital cancer.

This chain connects TRBV11-3 to TRBJ2-5; 7 bases map to TRBD2. J lost 1 base, V lost 5 bases, and 4 bases had no gene match. CDR3 size: 14 residues. Germline V gene lookup returns CDR1 SGHNT and CDR2 YENEEA. In DNA, the CDR3 is TGTGCCAGCAGCCGCGGGGGAGGCCAAGAGACCCAGTACTTC. Its protein is CASSRGGGQETQYF.

V gene TRBV30 combines with J gene TRBJ2-3; D unresolved. V was pared by 4 bases and J by 4 bases, with 9 bases between. Germline loops: CDR1 GTSNPN, CDR2 SVGIG (reference sequence). The CDR3 covers 12 residues. CDR3 DNA sequence: TGTGCCTGGACTGCAGAGGCAGATACGCAGTATTTT. Amino acids: CAWTAEADTQYF.

The chain couples TRBV27 to TRBJ1-2; TRBD1 matches at 11 bases. CDR1 and CDR2 (germline): MNHEY, SMNVEV (reference sequence). The length of the CDR3 is 14 residues. Trimming took 5 bases from V and 6 from J; bases not matched to a gene: 5. The CDR3 sequence: CASSSGQGADGYTF. CDR3 sequence (DNA): TGTGCCAGCAGTAGTGGACAGGGGGCGGATGGCTACACCTTC.

The chain is built from TRBV29-1 and TRBJ1-1; 11 bases are a match to TRBD1. The length of the CDR3 is 13 residues. CDR1 is SQVTM, CDR2 ANQGSEA, per germline. V lost 8 bases, J lost 8 bases, and 10 bases stayed unmatched. The CDR3 nucleotides read TGCAGCACGGCAAGGACAGGGGGCAAGGAAGCTTTCTTT. Protein: CSTARTGGKEAFF.

The chain links TRBV7-9 to TRBJ1-4; D unresolved. The CDR3 totals 14 residues. Germline CDR1 is SEHNR and CDR2 is FQNEAQ (reference sequence). The V end was cut by 3 bases, the J end by 4 bases, with 9 bases between. CDR3 sequence (DNA): TGTGCCAGCAGCTTGGCGGGGAATAATGAAAAACTGTTTTTT. Its protein is CASSLAGNNEKLFF. Full variable domain (rest looked up from reference TRBV7-9 and TRBJ1-4): DTGVSQNPRHKITKRGQNVTFRCDPISEHNRLYWYRQTLGQGPEFLTYFQNEAQLEKSRLLSDRFSAERPKGSFSTLEIQRTEQGDSAMYLCASSLAGNNEKLFFGSGTQLSVL.

This clone showed up just a few times. This chain joins TRBV5-4 and TRBJ1-5; TRBD1 is a possible D gene (5 bases). In germline, CDR1 is SGHNT, CDR2 YYREEE (reference sequence). CDR3 length equals 14 residues. Trimming took off 1 base at V and 5 bases at J, with 10 bases between the two ends. CDR3 nucleotides: TGTGCCAGCAGCTTGCGGGGGTCGCATCAGCCCCAGCATTTT. It encodes CASSLRGSHQPQHF. Full variable domain (rest looked up from reference TRBV5-4 and TRBJ1-5): ETGVTQSPTHLIKTRGQQVTLRCSSQSGHNTVSWYQQALGQGPQFIFQYYREEENGRGNFPPRFSGLQFPNYSSELNVNALELDDSALYLCASSLRGSHQPQHFGDGTRLSIL.

The chain combines TRBV6-6 with TRBJ2-5; 9 nucleotides agree with TRBD1. Germline V gene sequence: CDR1 MNHNY, CDR2 SVGAGI (reference sequence). With 6 bases clipped from V and 2 bases from J, the junction kept 4 bases outside the gene matches. CDR3 size: 14 residues. This CDR3 is CASSQTGGQETQYF. DNA for the CDR3: TGTGCCAGCAGCCAGACAGGGGGGCAAGAGACCCAGTACTTC.

The chain recombines TRBV9 with TRBJ2-5; 13 positions agree with TRBD2. Trimming cost V 2 bases and J 4 bases; bases outside gene matches: 2. This CDR3 region has 15 residues. Germline lookup yields CDR1 SGDLS and CDR2 YYNGEE. CDR3 sequence (DNA): TGTGCCAGCAGCGTGGGACTAGCGGGACCAGAGACCCAGTACTTC. It translates to CASSVGLAGPETQYF. The full variable domain, its missing parts supplied by reference TRBV9 and TRBJ2-5, is DSGVTQTPKHLITATGQRVTLRCSPRSGDLSVYWYQQSLDQGLQFLIQYYNGEERAKGNILERFSAQQFPDLHSELNLSSLELGDSALYFCASSVGLAGPETQYFGPGTRLLVL.

The chain couples TRBV6-1 to TRBJ1-1; TRBD1 matches at 9 bases. Trimming removed 4 bases from V and 6 bases from J; junction bases left unmatched: 3. This CDR3 spans 13 amino acids. Per germline, CDR1 MNHNS and CDR2 SASEGT. The chain's CDR3 is CASSARTGAEAFF. CDR3 bases: TGTGCCAGCAGTGCCCGGACAGGGGCTGAAGCTTTCTTT.

V and J are TRBV11-2 and TRBJ1-1; the D is unclear. CDR1 is SGHAT, CDR2 FQNNGV, per germline. This CDR3 has 13 amino acids. The V end was cut by 6 bases, the J end by 2 bases, with 10 bases between. The CDR3 region is CASSFRANTEAFF. The CDR3 DNA reads TGTGCCAGCAGTTTCCGGGCCAACACTGAAGCTTTCTTT.

The chain uses TRBV15 and TRBJ2-7, with a weak D call TRBD2 (6 bases). CDR3 length: 17 residues. The germline V gene has CDR1 LNHNV and CDR2 YYDKDF (reference sequence). Trimming removed 0 bases at V and 1 base at J, with 16 bases between. The CDR3 coding sequence is TGTGCCACCAGCAGAGAAAAATACTCTGGAGGGTCCTACGAGCAGTACTTC. Translating gives CATSREKYSGGSYEQYF.

The chain recombines TRBV5-1 with TRBJ2-1; 10 bases match TRBD2. The germline CDR1 and CDR2 sequences are SGHRS and YFSETQ. The CDR3 is 15 amino acids. V lost 0 bases to trimming and J lost 9 bases; unmatched junction nucleotides: 6. DNA of the CDR3: TGCGCCAGCAGCTTGGGAAGCGGGGGGGGGATTGAGCAGTTCTTC. Translation gives CASSLGSGGGIEQFF.

The rearrangement links TRBV7-9 to TRBJ1-6, with 9 bases lining up with TRBD1. In germline, CDR1 is SEHNR, CDR2 FQNEAQ (reference sequence). CDR3 length equals 15 residues. Trimming removed 5 bases from V and 7 bases from J; junction bases left unmatched: 6. This CDR3 reads CASSPWDRENSPLHF. The CDR3 DNA follows: TGTGCCAGCAGCCCCTGGGACAGGGAGAATTCACCCCTCCACTTT.

The chain is built from TRBV29-1 and TRBJ1-1; no clear D. Germline V gives CDR1 SQVTM, CDR2 ANQGSEA. This CDR3 comprises 13 residues. Trimming left V 3 bases short and J 4 bases short, with 12 bases between. The CDR3 sequence is CSVEEGRGTEAFF. CDR3 in DNA: TGCAGCGTTGAGGAGGGTCGGGGCACTGAAGCTTTCTTT. Full variable domain (remainder filled in from reference TRBV29-1 and TRBJ1-1): SAVISQKPSRDICQRGTSLTIQCQVDSQVTMMFWYRQQPGQSLTLIATANQGSEATYESGFVIDKFPISRPNLTFSTLTVSNMSPEDSSIYLCSVEEGRGTEAFFGQGTRLTVV.

The V and J genes are TRBV5-1 and TRBJ1-5, with D possibly being TRBD1 (6 bases). The germline V and J ends were trimmed by 0 bases and 2 bases, with 12 bases remaining between them. The germline V gene encodes CDR1 SGHRS and CDR2 YFSETQ. The CDR3 loop spans 16 amino acids. CDR3 region: CASSLGSGGGNQPQHF. Here the CDR3 DNA reads TGCGCCAGCAGCTTGGGATCTGGGGGCGGCAATCAGCCCCAGCATTTT.

The CDR3 is CAWSPPDRVGGYTF. CDR3 sequence (DNA): TGTGCCTGGAGTCCACCGGACAGGGTCGGAGGCTACACCTTC. The chain employs TRBV30 and TRBJ1-2, with 8 positions matching TRBD1. Germline loops: CDR1 GTSNPN, CDR2 SVGIG (reference sequence). The CDR3 runs 14 residues. With V trimmed by 2 bases and J by 8 bases, 10 bases remained unmatched. The entire variable domain, with the rest obtained from reference TRBV30 and TRBJ1-2, is as follows: SQTIHQWPATLVQPVGSPLSLECTVEGTSNPNLYWYRQAAGRGLQLLFYSVGIGQISSEVPQNLSASRPQDRQFILSSKKLLLSDSGFYLCAWSPPDRVGGYTFGSGTRLTVV.

The chain is built from TRBV7-2 and TRBJ1-4, with 7 positions matching TRBD1. Per germline, CDR1 SGHTA and CDR2 FQGNSA. The CDR3 loop spans 18 amino acids. J gave up 0 bases and V 3 bases, and 10 bases lay outside the gene matches. The DNA of the CDR3 is TGTGCCAGCAGCTTGGGGGACAGCCACCCCCCAACTAATGAAAAACTGTTTTTT. Translated, it gives CASSLGDSHPPTNEKLFF.

This chain joins TRBV2 and TRBJ1-2, with D perhaps TRBD1 (5 bases). Germline lookup yields CDR1 SNHLY and CDR2 FYNNEI. V lost 7 bases to trimming and J lost 8 bases, with 14 bases between them. This CDR3 spans 12 amino acids. CDR3 amino acids: CASKRVQGGYTF. CDR3 sequence (DNA): TGTGCCAGCAAAAGGGTTCAGGGCGGCTACACCTTC.

The rearrangement uses TRBV6-1 and TRBJ1-4; D gene unclear. With 7 bases removed from V and 1 base from J, the gap between germline ends came to 13 bases. The germline CDR1 and CDR2 sequences are MNHNS and SASEGT. This CDR3 has 15 residues. This CDR3 reads CASIFGTRTNEKLFF. The CDR3 coding sequence is TGTGCCAGCATATTCGGAACTAGAACTAATGAAAAACTGTTTTTT.

This clone occurred once. The V gene is TRBV11-2, the J gene TRBJ2-6, with 8 bases fitting TRBD2. Looked up from germline, CDR1 is SGHAT and CDR2 is FQNNGV. Unmatched junction bases numbered 4, after V lost 11 bases and J lost 4 bases. The CDR3 is made up of 13 amino acids. CDR3 DNA: TGTGCCGGAGCGGGGGCCGGGGCCAACGTCCTGACTTTC. This encodes CAGAGAGANVLTF.

CDR3 amino acids: CASSLDGGGSTEAFF. CDR3 nucleotides: TGTGCCAGCAGCTTAGATGGGGGAGGGAGTACTGAAGCTTTCTTT. The gene calls are TRBV7-2 and TRBJ1-1; D is possibly TRBD1 (5 bases). V lost 1 base and J lost 5, with 14 bases in between. CDR1 is SGHTA and CDR2 is FQGNSA in the germline V gene. The CDR3 extends over 15 amino acids.

This rearrangement joins TRBV11-2 to TRBJ2-5, with 9 positions matching TRBD2. The DNA matches TRBJ2-7 better at its end, which makes the J call doubtful. There are 16 residues in the CDR3. The germline V gene has CDR1 SGHAT and CDR2 FQNNGV. The DNA of the CDR3 is TGTGCCAGCAGCTTGCGGGTAGCGGGGGTCTCCTACGAGCAGTACTTC. This gives the protein CASSLRVAGVSYEQYF.

The J gene is TRBJ2-6, the V gene TRBV19, with D perhaps being TRBD1 or TRBD2 (5 bases each). V shed 5 bases and J shed 0 bases, with 14 bases lying between them. The CDR3 covers 17 residues. Germline V gene sequence: CDR1 LNHDA, CDR2 SQIVND (reference sequence). The CDR3 reads CASSYGTLNSGANVLTF. CDR3 in DNA: TGTGCCAGTAGTTACGGGACGCTTAACTCTGGGGCCAACGTCCTGACTTTC.

This chain uses TRBV7-6 with TRBJ2-3, with 8 nucleotides matching TRBD2. This CDR3 has 17 amino acids. Germline CDR1 SGHVS, CDR2 FNYEAQ. V lost 1 base and J lost 2; bases outside the gene matches: 8. As DNA, the CDR3 is TGTGCCAGCAGCTTAGGGGCAACTAGCGGCCACACAGATACGCAGTATTTT. It translates to CASSLGATSGHTDTQYF.

CDR3 sequence: CASSQATGSLRSPLHF. CDR3 coding DNA: TGTGCCAGCAGCCAAGCCACAGGGTCGCTCCGTTCACCCCTCCACTTT. The chain is built from TRBV14 and TRBJ1-6; TRBD1 is a possible D gene (6 bases). Between the trimmed V and J ends, which lost 1 base and 9 bases, there was a span of 16 bases. The CDR3 contains 16 residues. The V gene's germline CDR1 is SGHDN and CDR2 FVKESK.

The chain links TRBV29-1 to TRBJ1-2; D gene ambiguous. The CDR3 length is 13 residues. Trimming took off 4 bases at V and 4 bases at J, with 13 bases between the two ends. The germline V gene has CDR1 SQVTM and CDR2 ANQGSEA. The CDR3 protein is CSVVGRPTYGYTF. CDR3 sequence (DNA): TGCAGCGTTGTGGGCAGGCCCACCTATGGCTACACCTTC.

This sequence joins TRBV29-1 and TRBJ1-2; the D is unclear. The CDR3 runs to 13 residues. The V gene's germline CDR1 is SQVTM and CDR2 ANQGSEA. The V and J ends lost 3 bases and 2 bases respectively, with 10 bases between them. The chain's CDR3 is CSVEQARNYGYTF. In DNA, the CDR3 is TGCAGCGTTGAGCAGGCTAGAAACTATGGCTACACCTTC. Variable domain in full (rest from reference TRBV29-1 and TRBJ1-2): SAVISQKPSRDICQRGTSLTIQCQVDSQVTMMFWYRQQPGQSLTLIATANQGSEATYESGFVIDKFPISRPNLTFSTLTVSNMSPEDSSIYLCSVEQARNYGYTFGSGTRLTVV.

The chain joins TRBV15 to TRBJ2-4; D remains unclear. The CDR3 is made up of 16 amino acids. Trimming removed 5 bases at V and 1 base at J, with 15 bases between. Germline lookup yields CDR1 LNHNV and CDR2 YYDKDF (reference sequence). This CDR3 reads CATSFETSGAKNIQYF. CDR3 sequence (DNA): TGTGCCACCAGCTTCGAGACGAGTGGGGCCAAAAACATTCAGTACTTC.

The rearrangement links TRBV11-2 to TRBJ2-7; a possible D gene is TRBD2 (5 bases). V shed 1 base and J shed 2 bases, with 15 bases lying between them. Germline V CDR1 and CDR2: SGHAT, FQNNGV. This CDR3 comprises 16 residues. The CDR3 DNA sequence: TGTGCCAGCAGCTTAGCGGGGATCGCGGACCCCTACGAGCAGTACTTC. Residues: CASSLAGIADPYEQYF.

The chain carries TRBV5-1 and TRBJ2-5, with 7 bases lining up with TRBD1. Germline CDR1 reads SGHRS; CDR2 reads YFSETQ. The CDR3 runs 16 residues. Trimming removed 3 bases from V and 2 bases from J; junction bases left unmatched: 10. DNA for the CDR3: TGCGCCAGCAGCTCAACCGGGACAGTTACACAAGAGACCCAGTACTTC. Amino acids: CASSSTGTVTQETQYF.

The sample holds a few counts of this clone. This chain joins TRBV9 and TRBJ1-2; D may be TRBD1 (6 bases). The length of the CDR3 is 13 residues. V shed 4 bases and J shed 8 bases, with 15 bases lying between them. The germline V gene has CDR1 SGDLS and CDR2 YYNGEE. The chain's CDR3 is CASSSHRAGGYTF. CDR3 bases: TGTGCCAGCAGCTCCCACAGGGCGGGGGGCTACACCTTC.